These 26 T cell receptor beta chains were sequenced from one sample in a study of T cell responses to AZD1222 COVID-19 vaccine. Repertoires were generated with immunoSEQ multiplex PCR, while TCRdb's copy carries only in-frame clones and drops some. The top ten clones hold over 1.2% of a sample with about 84,000 clones, approximately 90% of them seen once. The sample was peripheral blood, taken on day 0 of AZD1222 vaccination. These TCRs come from an adult in good health.

The V call is TRBV6-4, the J call TRBJ2-5; 8 bases line up with TRBD2. Germline loops: CDR1 MRHNA, CDR2 SNTAGT. With V trimmed by 2 bases and J by 7 bases, 6 bases remained unmatched. The CDR3 is 14 amino acids. This chain's CDR3 is CASSDGAGVGTQYF. The CDR3 nucleotides read TGTGCCAGCAGTGACGGAGCGGGAGTAGGGACCCAGTACTTC.

The J gene is TRBJ1-2, the V gene TRBV7-2; D might be TRBD1 (5 bases). Germline V CDR1 and CDR2: SGHTA, FQGNSA. V lost 2 bases, J lost 3 bases, and 10 bases lay in between. This CDR3 contains 14 residues. CDR3 region: CASSLNQGDYGYTF. The CDR3 bases are TGTGCCAGCAGCTTAAACCAGGGTGACTATGGCTACACCTTC.

V is TRBV7-6 and J is TRBJ2-7; 7 nucleotides align to TRBD2. The CDR3 extends over 15 amino acids. CDR1 is SGHVS, CDR2 FNYEAQ, per germline. Trimming at V came to 3 bases and at J to 6 bases, leaving 11 bases not matched to a gene. CDR3 sequence reads: CASSFDRGLDGEQYF. The CDR3 nucleotides read TGTGCCAGCAGCTTCGACCGTGGACTAGATGGCGAGCAGTACTTC.

V is TRBV19 and J is TRBJ1-1; unclear D gene. The CDR3 totals 13 residues. V was pared by 8 bases and J by 3 bases, with 13 bases between. Looked up from germline, CDR1 is LNHDA and CDR2 is SQIVND (reference sequence). Here the CDR3 reads CASRFDGDTEAFF. The CDR3 bases are TGTGCCAGTCGCTTTGATGGAGACACTGAAGCTTTCTTT.

The CDR3 nucleotides read TGTGCCAGCAGCTTAGCGCTAGGGGGGCAAGGCGAGCAGTACTTC. Translation: CASSLALGGQGEQYF. The chain employs TRBV7-8 and TRBJ2-7; the D gene could be TRBD1 or TRBD2 (6 bases each). With 0 bases removed from V and 6 bases from J, the gap between germline ends came to 15 bases. CDR1 and CDR2 (germline): SGHVS, FQNEAQ. This CDR3 is 15 amino acids long.

J is TRBJ2-3 and V is TRBV3-1 (or the pseudogene TRBV3-2); no clear D gene. This CDR3 is 15 amino acids long. Trimming pared 4 bases from V and 4 bases from J, leaving 15 bases between. Germline V gives CDR1 LGHDT, CDR2 YNNKEL (reference sequence). The CDR3 DNA is TGTGCCAGCAGCCCCATGGCCCTCTCCTCAGATACGCAGTATTTT. It specifies CASSPMALSSDTQYF.

This clone occurred a few times. This chain uses TRBV7-9 with TRBJ1-1; no clear D. CDR3 length: 14 residues. Germline V gives CDR1 SEHNR, CDR2 FQNEAQ (reference sequence). Trimming removed 1 base from V and 2 bases from J, with 8 bases in between. The CDR3 sequence: CASSLGVRNTEAFF. The CDR3 DNA follows: TGTGCCAGCAGCTTAGGGGTCCGCAACACTGAAGCTTTCTTT.

The chain combines TRBV9 with TRBJ1-3; D is perhaps TRBD1 (5 bases). Germline-derived CDR1 and CDR2 are SGDLS and YYNGEE. V was clipped by 2 bases and J by 0 bases, with 12 bases between them. This CDR3 is built from 16 residues. CDR3 amino acids: CASSVGAGSSGNTIYF. The CDR3 DNA follows: TGTGCCAGCAGCGTCGGGGCAGGGAGCTCTGGAAACACCATATATTTT.

The V call is TRBV7-6, the J call TRBJ1-2; the D gene is possibly TRBD1 (6 bases). Germline-derived CDR1 and CDR2 are SGHVS and FNYEAQ. V lost 4 bases, J lost 4 bases, and 19 bases lay in between. The CDR3 loop spans 16 amino acids. The CDR3 DNA is TGTGCCAGCAGCTCCCTCGCCGGGACAATGAGCTATGGCTACACCTTC. Translation gives CASSSLAGTMSYGYTF.

This sequence joins TRBV27 and TRBJ1-6; D call uncertain. Germline lookup yields CDR1 MNHEY and CDR2 SMNVEV (reference sequence). This CDR3 has 10 residues. Trimming took off 1 base at V and 18 bases at J, with 7 bases between the two ends. The CDR3 sequence is CASSLYGNHF. In DNA, the CDR3 is TGTGCCAGCAGTTTATACGGGAACCACTTT.

V and J are TRBV19 and TRBJ2-1; tentative D call: TRBD2 (5 bases). The CDR3 runs to 12 residues. The germline CDR1 and CDR2 sequences are LNHDA and SQIVND (reference sequence). The germline V and J ends were trimmed by 3 bases and 6 bases, with 6 bases remaining between them. The CDR3 sequence: CASSIRGNEQFF. CDR3 nucleotide sequence: TGTGCCAGTAGTATCCGGGGCAATGAGCAGTTCTTC.

The count of this clone is one. CDR3 protein: CASSLEGGAVTQYF. The CDR3 coding sequence is TGTGCCAGCAGTTTGGAGGGTGGGGCGGTGACCCAGTACTTC. The chain joins TRBV28 to TRBJ2-5, with D perhaps TRBD2 (6 bases). V lost 3 bases to trimming and J lost 7 bases, with 15 bases between them. This CDR3 contains 14 residues. Germline CDR1 is MDHEN and CDR2 is SYDVKM.

The chain is built from TRBV7-3 and TRBJ2-2; 7 bases match TRBD2. Germline CDR1 and CDR2: SGHTA and FQGTGA. This CDR3 region has 13 residues. Trimming at V came to 4 bases and at J to 6 bases, leaving 2 bases not matched to a gene. CDR3 DNA: TGTGCCAGCAGCTCACGGGAGGCCGGGGAGCTGTTTTTT. Translation: CASSSREAGELFF.

J is TRBJ2-7 and V is TRBV27; either TRBD1 or TRBD2 may fit D (7 bases each). Trimming removed 0 bases from V and 4 bases from J, with 19 bases in between. The CDR3 contains 17 residues. Germline loops: CDR1 MNHEY, CDR2 SMNVEV (reference sequence). The CDR3 DNA reads TGTGCCAGCAGTTTATCGGGACAGTGGGGGGAGGGGTACGAGCAGTACTTC. It specifies CASSLSGQWGEGYEQYF.

This clone was found once. Written as DNA, the CDR3 is TGTGCCAGCTCAACGGACCGCACCGGGGAGCTGTTTTTT. It translates to CASSTDRTGELFF. J is TRBJ2-2 and V is TRBV18; no reliable D call. Per germline, CDR1 KGHSH and CDR2 LQKENI. V was shortened by 5 bases and J by 4 bases, with 8 bases between the two germline ends. There are 13 residues in the CDR3.

The chain recombines TRBV6-2 or TRBV6-3 with TRBJ2-5; D remains unclear. V shed 2 bases and J shed 4 bases, with 2 bases lying between them. This CDR3 is 11 amino acids long. Germline V gene sequence: CDR1 MNHEY, CDR2 SVGEGT. The CDR3 sequence is CASSYTETQYF. The CDR3 coding sequence is TGTGCCAGCAGTTACACAGAGACCCAGTACTTC.

The V call is TRBV5-6, the J call TRBJ2-7, with 10 nucleotides matching TRBD1. V dropped 7 bases and J dropped 2; count of bases not matched to a gene: 6. Germline CDR1 reads SGHDT; CDR2 reads YYEEEE. The CDR3 consists of 14 residues. In DNA form, the CDR3 reads TGTGCCAGCCAGCGGGGGACAGGGGCCTACGAGCAGTACTTC. Translated, it gives CASQRGTGAYEQYF.

This clone occurred once. V and J are TRBV25-1 and TRBJ1-1, with 8 bases fitting TRBD1. CDR3 length: 14 amino acids. The V and J ends lost 0 bases and 8 bases, in that order; junction bases with no gene match: 5. Per the germline V gene, CDR1 is MGHDK and CDR2 is SYGVNS. The CDR3 DNA follows: TGTGCCAGCAGTGAATACCCGGGACAGGAGGAAGCTTTCTTT. This sequence encodes CASSEYPGQEEAFF. Filled out from reference TRBV25-1 and TRBJ1-1, the complete variable domain reads EADIYQTPRYLVIGTGKKITLECSQTMGHDKMYWYQQDPGMELHLIHYSYGVNSTEKGDLSSESTVSRIRTEHFPLTLESARPSHTSQYLCASSEYPGQEEAFFGQGTRLTVV.

The CDR3 nucleotides are TGTGCCAGTAGTATTGGGCTGAGTCGACTGGGGAACACTGAAGCTTTCTTT. Protein: CASSIGLSRLGNTEAFF. The chain links TRBV19 to TRBJ1-1; D remains unclear. The V end lost 3 bases, the J end lost 1 base, and 18 bases lay between the germline ends. CDR3 length: 17 amino acids. Germline CDR1 LNHDA, CDR2 SQIVND (reference sequence).

Only one count was recorded for this clone. The V call is TRBV12-3 or TRBV12-4, the J call TRBJ2-5; possibly TRBD2 for D (6 bases). V dropped 7 bases and J dropped 2 bases, with 11 bases sitting between them. The CDR3 runs to 13 residues. Here the CDR3 DNA reads TGTGCCAGCACCCTGGGACTGCAAGAGACCCAGTACTTC. This translates into CASTLGLQETQYF.

This clone was seen only a few times. This chain uses TRBV12-3 or TRBV12-4 with TRBJ2-2; the D is unclear. The CDR3 is 13 amino acids. The V gene lost 6 bases and the J gene lost 13 bases, with 18 bases spanning the gap. CDR3 sequence (DNA): TGTGCCAGCAGAAATATCGAGTCAGGACGGCTGTTTTTT. Residues: CASRNIESGRLFF.

This sequence joins TRBV19 and TRBJ1-5, with 9 positions matching TRBD1. Germline V CDR1 and CDR2: LNHDA, SQIVND (reference sequence). Trimming at V came to 4 bases and at J to 8 bases, leaving 9 bases not matched to a gene. The CDR3 runs 15 residues. CDR3 region: CASSKGQGPVEPQHF. DNA for the CDR3: TGTGCCAGTAGTAAAGGACAGGGGCCGGTAGAGCCCCAGCATTTT.

J is TRBJ2-6 and V is TRBV7-3, with 8 nucleotides matching TRBD1. The CDR3 runs to 18 residues. Germline V gene data show CDR1 as SGHTA and CDR2 as FQGTGA. V shed 4 bases, J shed 0 bases, and the junction held 8 bases outside the gene matches. CDR3 amino acids: CASSSLQGALSGANVLTF. The CDR3 nucleotides read TGTGCCAGCAGCTCCCTCCAGGGGGCACTCTCTGGGGCCAACGTCCTGACTTTC.

The CDR3 nucleotides are TGTGCCAGCAGCTTAGGCGTGCTAGGACTTAACACCGGGGAGCTGTTTTTT. Translating it yields CASSLGVLGLNTGELFF. The chain carries TRBV7-3 and TRBJ2-2; weak D call: TRBD2 (5 bases). The CDR3 is 17 amino acids. Germline CDR1 reads SGHTA; CDR2 reads FQGTGA. V gave up 2 bases and J gave up 2 bases, with 15 bases separating them.

V and J are TRBV4-3 and TRBJ1-2; D gene ambiguous. CDR3 size: 14 residues. The V end was cut by 0 bases, the J end by 4 bases, with 9 bases between. Germline CDR1 reads LGHNA; CDR2 reads YSLEER. The CDR3 coding sequence is TGCGCCAGCAGCCAAGATCGGGCAGCCTATGGCTACACCTTC. It yields the protein CASSQDRAAYGYTF.

The J gene is TRBJ1-3, the V gene TRBV18, with D tentatively TRBD1 (5 bases). The germline gives CDR1 KGHSH, CDR2 LQKENI. The CDR3 spans 15 residues. Trimming cost V 2 bases and J 1 base, with 9 bases left between them. Here the CDR3 DNA reads TGTGCCAGCTCACCAGGAGGGGTGTCTGGAAACACCATATATTTT. Translated, it gives CASSPGGVSGNTIYF.